The 10 T cell receptor beta chains below were found in one sample sequenced in a study of T-cell reconstitution after alpha-beta-depleted transplantation in children. Unique molecular identifiers were incorporated when the TCRbeta library was constructed. TCRdb reanalysed the PCR reads using MiXCR and keeps one entry per CDR3 protein. The sample shows 530,000 or so distinct CDR3 sequences, 25% to 30% of them seen only once. Sample: PBMCs, taken before TCRalphabeta/CD19-depleted stem cell transplant. The receptor set was obtained from a boy in the first two years of life with Wiskott-Aldrich syndrome, due to receive a stem cell transplant.

This clonotype showed up just a few times. This sequence joins TRBV19 and TRBJ2-1, with TRBD1 matching 9 bases. The germline V gene encodes CDR1 LNHDA and CDR2 SQIVND (reference sequence). The CDR3 covers 16 residues. Unmatched junction bases numbered 9, after V lost 5 bases and J lost 4 bases. CDR3 sequence: CASSQAPGQGYNEQFF. The CDR3 nucleotides read TGTGCCAGTAGTCAAGCACCGGGACAGGGATACAATGAGCAGTTCTTC.

This clonotype was seen repeatedly, ten times or more. The chain employs TRBV2 and TRBJ2-7; D possibly corresponds to TRBD2 (6 bases). Germline V gene sequence: CDR1 SNHLY, CDR2 FYNNEI. The V end was cut by 4 bases, the J end by 2 bases, with 9 bases between. The CDR3 sequence is 13 residues long. The CDR3 sequence: CASSAGTPYEQYF. The CDR3 DNA reads as TGTGCCAGCAGTGCCGGGACTCCCTACGAGCAGTACTTC.

This rearrangement joins TRBV3-1 to TRBJ1-1; D uncertain. Deletions cut 2 bases from V and 1 base from J, with 5 bases between. CDR1 LGHDT and CDR2 YNNKEL come from the germline V gene (reference sequence). The CDR3 consists of 13 residues. CDR3 nucleotides: TGTGCCAGCAGCCAAAAACAGAACACTGAAGCTTTCTTT. Encoded protein: CASSQKQNTEAFF. The full variable domain, completed using reference TRBV3-1 and TRBJ1-1, is DTAVSQTPKYLVTQMGNDKSIKCEQNLGHDTMYWYKQDSKKFLKIMFSYNNKELIINETVPNRFSPKSPDKAHLNLHINSLELGDSAVYFCASSQKQNTEAFFGQGTRLTVV.

The CDR3 loop is CATRGQTDTQYF. CDR3 DNA sequence: TGCGCCACCAGGGGGCAAACAGATACGCAGTATTTT. V is TRBV5-1 and J is TRBJ2-3; 8 nucleotides match TRBD1. CDR1 is SGHRS, CDR2 YFSETQ, per germline. With 9 bases clipped from V and 3 bases from J, the junction kept 3 bases outside the gene matches. The CDR3 has 12 amino acids.

The rearrangement joins TRBV29-1 to TRBJ2-7; possible D gene TRBD2, 5 bases. Trimming stripped 4 bases from V and 0 bases from J, with 7 bases between. CDR3 size: 12 residues. The germline CDR1 and CDR2 sequences are SQVTM and ANQGSEA. CDR3 loop: CSVVGGSYEQYF. CDR3 coding DNA: TGCAGCGTTGTCGGAGGCTCCTACGAGCAGTACTTC.

This clonotype was counted a single time. This chain joins TRBV5-1 and TRBJ2-1; 8 bases align to TRBD1. The V gene end was trimmed by 7 bases and the J gene end by 1 base; junction bases not matched to a gene: 4. CDR1 is SGHRS, CDR2 YFSETQ, per germline. The CDR3 is 14 residues long. CDR3 sequence: CASAGGLSYNEQFF. For the CDR3, the DNA is TGCGCCAGCGCAGGGGGCCTGTCCTACAATGAGCAGTTCTTC. The variable domain in full, with the rest retrieved from reference TRBV5-1 and TRBJ2-1, is KAGVTQTPRYLIKTRGQQVTLSCSPISGHRSVSWYQQTPGQGLQFLFEYFSETQRNKGNFPGRFSGRQFSNSRSEMNVSTLELGDSALYLCASAGGLSYNEQFFGPGTRLTVL.

This clonotype was seen only a few times. The chain joins TRBV20-1 to TRBJ1-4; 9 nucleotides match TRBD1. Per the germline V gene, CDR1 is DFQATT and CDR2 is SNEGSKA (reference sequence). J gave up 11 bases and V 1 base, and 2 bases lay outside the gene matches. The CDR3 loop spans 12 amino acids. The DNA of the CDR3 is TGCAGTGCTAGAGTCGACAGGGGGAAACTGTTTTTT. Translating it yields CSARVDRGKLFF.

The sample holds a few counts of this clonotype. This chain connects TRBV18 to TRBJ2-3; D possibly matches TRBD1 or TRBD2 (5 bases each). There are 14 residues in the CDR3. V lost 0 bases to trimming and J lost 4 bases, with 8 bases between them. From germline, CDR1 is KGHSH and CDR2 LQKENI. CDR3 amino acids: CASSPPWDPDTQYF. In nucleotides, the CDR3 is TGTGCCAGCTCACCACCCTGGGACCCAGATACGCAGTATTTT.

V is TRBV7-2 and J is TRBJ2-5; TRBD2 is a possible D gene (6 bases). Germline assignment: CDR1 SGHTA and CDR2 FQGNSA. V was cut by 5 bases and J by 4 bases, with 17 bases left in between. The CDR3 consists of 15 residues. The CDR3 loop is CASSPTSRGRETQYF. The CDR3 DNA sequence: TGTGCCAGCAGCCCCACTAGCCGGGGACGAGAGACCCAGTACTTC. Looking up the rest from reference TRBV7-2 and TRBJ2-5 gives the full variable domain: GAGVSQSPSNKVTEKGKDVELRCDPISGHTALYWYRQSLGQGLEFLIYFQGNSAPDKSGLPSDRFSAERTGGSVSTLTIQRTQQEDSAVYLCASSPTSRGRETQYFGPGTRLLVL.

A few counts support this clonotype. The chain combines TRBV11-2 with TRBJ2-1; 9 bases are a match to TRBD2. Germline V lookup: CDR1 SGHAT, CDR2 FQNNGV. With 5 bases clipped from V and 7 bases from J, the junction kept 15 bases outside the gene matches. The CDR3 loop spans 17 amino acids. As DNA, the CDR3 is TGTGCCAGCAGCAATTTTGATGGACTAGCGAAGAGGAATGAGCAGTTCTTC. Translated, it gives CASSNFDGLAKRNEQFF.